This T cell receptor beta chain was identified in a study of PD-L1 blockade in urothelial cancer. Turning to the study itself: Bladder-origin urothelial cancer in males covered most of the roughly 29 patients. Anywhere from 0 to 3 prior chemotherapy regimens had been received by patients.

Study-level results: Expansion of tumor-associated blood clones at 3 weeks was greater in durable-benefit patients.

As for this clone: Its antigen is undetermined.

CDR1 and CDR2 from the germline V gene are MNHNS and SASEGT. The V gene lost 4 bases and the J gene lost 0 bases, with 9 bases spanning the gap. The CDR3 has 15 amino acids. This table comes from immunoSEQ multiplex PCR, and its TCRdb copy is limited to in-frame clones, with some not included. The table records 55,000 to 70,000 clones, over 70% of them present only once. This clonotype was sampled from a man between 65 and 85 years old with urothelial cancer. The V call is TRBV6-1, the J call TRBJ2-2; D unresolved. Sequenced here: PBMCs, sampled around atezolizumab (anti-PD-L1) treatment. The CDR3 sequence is CASSVGRPNTGELFF. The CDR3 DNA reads TGTGCCAGCAGTGTGGGCAGACCGAACACCGGGGAGCTGTTTTTT.